This is a list of T cell receptor beta chains from one sample in a study of OX40 agonist ivuxolimab in advanced cancers. Assay: immunoSEQ multiplex PCR; the TCRdb copy retains only in-frame clones and omits some. Among some 81,000 clones listed, about nine tenths were seen once. Sample: CD4+ or CD8+ T cells sorted from blood, taken in a trial of the OX40 agonist ivuxolimab. Source of these receptors: an adult with an advanced solid tumor such as melanoma, head and neck, liver or kidney cancer. CDR3s include the opening cysteine and the closing phenylalanine or tryptophan. A D gene is named only where the DNA matches it firmly.

J	D	V	CDR3
TRBJ1-5	NA	TRBV21-1	CASSNHRVVQPQHF
TRBJ2-2	NA	TRBV5-8	CASSPRGSRGTGELFF
TRBJ2-3	NA	TRBV27	CASSPMDTDTQYF
TRBJ1-5	TRBD1	TRBV7-9	CASSLARAGGNNQPQHF
TRBJ2-3	TRBD2	TRBV7-2	CASSWSGTTDTQYF
TRBJ2-1	TRBD2	TRBV19	CASRLAGGNEQFF
TRBJ2-6	NA	TRBV5-1	CASTGPTGANVLTF
TRBJ2-5	TRBD1	TRBV5-4	CASSPRGGSGGSETQYF
TRBJ2-1	NA	TRBV15	CATSREVEQFF
TRBJ1-4	NA	TRBV4-1	CASSQGPEARLFF